The T cell receptor (beta chain) described here comes from a study of T cell responses to AZD1222 COVID-19 vaccine. Study results and caveats: Donors in the cohort were predominantly white British and more often female, and clonal diversity was possibly underestimated. Nearly half of spike-specific TCRs reportedly go after variant regions that carry no mutations.

Second-dose timings of about 4 or about 12 weeks were pooled. Germline V CDR1 and CDR2: MRHNA, SNTAGT. Trimming shortened V by 0 bases and J by 1 base, and 16 bases separated the two germline ends. The CDR3 contains 19 residues. Libraries were prepared by immunoSEQ multiplex PCR; TCRdb keeps only in-frame clonotypes and omits some of them. The repertoire includes approximately 170,000 clones, roughly 85% of them detected once, and 0.85% to 1.1% sits in the top ten. As concerns this clone: Antigen specificity is unknown.

Material: peripheral blood, obtained 28 days after the second AZD1222 dose. This clonotype originated in an adult who received the AZD1222 COVID-19 vaccine. The chain joins TRBV6-4 to TRBJ2-6; tentative D call: TRBD1 (6 bases). The CDR3 DNA reads TGTGCCAGCAGTGACTCGGAACAGGGTAGTTTTTCTGGGGCCAACGTCCTGACTTTC. Translation gives CASSDSEQGSFSGANVLTF.